The 30 T cell receptor beta chains presented below share a single source sample, sequenced in a study of regulatory T cells in long-lasting Graves disease. Combining iRepertoire HTBI primers with Arm-PCR of CDR3 regions, the authors built TCR beta libraries. TCRdb reprocessed the multiplex PCR reads with MiXCR, giving one entry per CDR3 protein. Of 250,000 to 300,000 distinct CDR3 sequences listed, around 19% were seen once; the top ten hold 12% to 15%. Time point specified: newly diagnosed GD, antithyroid drugs for less than 3 months. The TCR library was made from RNA extracted from PBMCs. The sample was also linked to a second study, of T cells in Graves' hyperthyroidism and ophthalmopathy.

Sample: peripheral blood mononuclear cells (PBMCs), taken at new diagnosis, from a patient treated with antithyroid drugs. The receptors derive from a woman in her 30s with Graves disease.

The sample holds many counts of this clonotype. Written as DNA, the CDR3 is TGTGCCAGCAGCCTACAGGGGGCCGGCGAGCAGTACTTC. Its translation is CASSLQGAGEQYF. The chain has TRBV12-3 or TRBV12-4 and TRBJ2-7, with 9 nucleotides matching TRBD1. The CDR3 covers 13 residues. Trimming removed 6 bases from V and 6 bases from J; junction bases left unmatched: 6.

The rearrangement joins TRBV11-2 to TRBJ1-5; D call uncertain. The germline V gene encodes CDR1 SGHAT and CDR2 FQNNGV. This CDR3 comprises 14 residues. V lost 6 bases, J lost 1 base, and 10 bases lay in between. The CDR3 coding sequence is TGTGCCAGCAGGGCGGACGGGAGCAATCAGCCCCAGCATTTT. It encodes CASRADGSNQPQHF.

For this clonotype: Since a much larger clone is just one base distant, this may be a read error. The rearrangement joins TRBV9 to TRBJ2-7, with 12 bases that match TRBD2. V shed 0 bases and J 7 bases; nucleotides not matched to a gene: 5. The V gene's germline CDR1 is SGDLS and CDR2 YYNGEE. The length of the CDR3 is 15 residues. DNA for the CDR3: TGTGCCAGCAGCGTAGCTAGCGGGGGGGCATGGGAGCAGTACTTC. Its protein product is CASSVASGGAWEQYF.

This clonotype has a count of ten or more. The chain employs TRBV7-2 and TRBJ2-7; D unresolved. The CDR3 extends over 13 amino acids. The V gene lost 1 base and the J gene lost 2 bases, with 6 bases spanning the gap. Per germline, CDR1 SGHTA and CDR2 FQGNSA. CDR3 DNA sequence: TGTGCCAGCAGCTTAGAACACACCTACGAGCAGTACTTC. Protein sequence: CASSLEHTYEQYF.

The sample holds a few counts of this clonotype. A much larger clone lies a single base off, so this may be a read error. The J gene is TRBJ2-2, the V gene TRBV20-1; D is perhaps TRBD2 (6 bases). CDR1 DFQATT and CDR2 SNEGSKA come from the germline V gene (reference sequence). This CDR3 is 17 amino acids long. Trimming took off 1 base at V and 4 bases at J, with 19 bases between the two ends. CDR3 coding DNA: TGCAGTGCTAGAGGTCCCGGGGCGGGACGGAGCACCGGGGAGCTGTTTTTT. This translates into CSARGPGAGRSTGELFF.

This clonotype was seen at least ten times. The chain carries TRBV6-5 and TRBJ2-2; tentatively, D is TRBD2 (5 bases). The germline CDR1 and CDR2 sequences are MNHEY and SVGAGI. This CDR3 spans 15 amino acids. The V and J ends lost 1 base and 6 bases respectively, with 12 bases between them. This CDR3 is CASSYYAGLAGELFF. CDR3 bases: TGTGCCAGCAGTTACTATGCGGGTCTGGCCGGGGAGCTGTTTTTT.

This clonotype was seen many times. J is TRBJ1-6 and V is TRBV11-2, with D perhaps matching TRBD1 (6 bases). The V end was cut by 1 base, the J end by 11 bases, with 9 bases between. The CDR3 loop spans 13 amino acids. Germline assignment: CDR1 SGHAT and CDR2 FQNNGV. For the CDR3, the DNA is TGTGCCAGCAGCTTAGTCAGGGGAACACCCCTCCACTTT. Its protein is CASSLVRGTPLHF.

The chain couples TRBV5-1 to TRBJ1-1; D remains unclear. The V gene lost 0 bases and the J gene lost 7 bases, with 16 bases spanning the gap. The germline V gene encodes CDR1 SGHRS and CDR2 YFSETQ. This CDR3 region has 15 residues. In nucleotides, the CDR3 is TGCGCCAGCAGCTTGGCAGACGGCGTAATCGGTGAAGCTTTCTTT. Encoded protein: CASSLADGVIGEAFF.

This clonotype has ten or more counts. This CDR3 is CATSDLASPYYAIQETQYF. CDR3 coding DNA: TGTGCCACCAGTGATTTGGCTTCCCCCTACTACGCGATCCAAGAGACCCAGTACTTC. The chain employs TRBV24-1 and TRBJ2-5; no reliable D call. The V and J ends lost 0 bases and 1 base respectively, with 20 bases between them. Germline V gene lookup returns CDR1 KGHDR and CDR2 SFDVKD. The CDR3 sequence is 19 residues long.

This clonotype was detected ten times or more. This chain uses TRBV12-3 or TRBV12-4 with TRBJ1-2; a weak D match, TRBD1 (5 bases). The germline V and J ends were trimmed by 8 bases and 4 bases, with 11 bases remaining between them. The CDR3 totals 12 residues. CDR3 coding DNA: TGTGCCAGCGCCGGGACGGCCTATGGCTACACCTTC. It translates to CASAGTAYGYTF.

This clonotype has at least ten counts. The V call is TRBV7-2, the J call TRBJ1-2; 7 positions match TRBD1. Germline V gene lookup returns CDR1 SGHTA and CDR2 FQGNSA. Trimming took 7 bases from V and 2 from J; bases not matched to a gene: 7. The CDR3 extends over 14 amino acids. For the CDR3, the DNA is TGTGCCAGCATTCAGGGGGGGGCAAACTATGGCTACACCTTC. Its protein product is CASIQGGANYGYTF.

This clonotype was observed many times. This sequence joins TRBV12-3 or TRBV12-4 and TRBJ1-5; D is possibly TRBD1 (5 bases). This CDR3 is 11 amino acids long. Between the trimmed V and J ends, which lost 7 bases and 9 bases, there was a span of 10 bases. CDR3 region: CASISQGPQHF. Written as DNA, the CDR3 is TGTGCCAGCATCAGTCAGGGGCCCCAGCATTTT.

The rearrangement links TRBV3-1 to TRBJ2-7; D gene ambiguous. Trimming took 1 base from V and 1 from J, leaving 8 bases between them. CDR3 size: 14 residues. Germline CDR1 LGHDT, CDR2 YNNKEL (reference sequence). The chain's CDR3 is CASSQGIGSYEQYF. For the CDR3, the DNA is TGTGCCAGCAGCCAAGGCATAGGGTCCTACGAGCAGTACTTC.

This clonotype was seen more than once but under ten times. A far larger clone is one base from this, pointing to a likely read error. The chain links TRBV2 to TRBJ2-5; unclear D gene. CDR3 length: 14 residues. CDR1 and CDR2 (germline): SNHLY, FYNNEI. V lost 6 bases and J 11 bases, leaving 22 bases between the germline ends. The CDR3 DNA reads TGTGCCAGCAGGCGGTACGACTCCTACAATGAGCAGTACTTC. Protein: CASRRYDSYNEQYF.

With regard to this clonotype: A read error is the likely source, as a far larger clone sits one nucleotide away. The chain recombines TRBV6-4 with TRBJ1-1; D gene uncertain. V was pared by 7 bases and J by 1 base, with 13 bases between. The CDR3 is 14 amino acids. Germline V gene sequence: CDR1 MRHNA, CDR2 SNTAGT. Here the CDR3 DNA reads TGTGCCAGCAATGTATCACCGCAGAACACTGAAGCTTTCTTT. Protein product: CASNVSPQNTEAFF.

This clonotype has ten or more counts. This chain links TRBV5-5 with TRBJ2-4; D might be TRBD2 (6 bases). Trimming removed 0 bases from V and 0 bases from J, with 13 bases in between. The CDR3 length is 17 residues. Per the germline V gene, CDR1 is SGHKS and CDR2 is YYEKEE (reference sequence). The DNA of the CDR3 is TGTGCCAGCAGCTTGGGACTAGTAGCAGGAGCCAAAAACATTCAGTACTTC. Translation gives CASSLGLVAGAKNIQYF.

This clonotype was seen ten or more times. The chain links TRBV7-6 to TRBJ2-7; 8 bases match TRBD1. The CDR3 contains 14 residues. CDR1 SGHVS and CDR2 FNYEAQ come from the germline V gene. J was trimmed by 4 bases and V by 4 bases; bases with no gene match: 6. The CDR3 is CASSSGQGRYEQYF. The CDR3 DNA is TGTGCCAGCAGCTCCGGACAGGGAAGATACGAGCAGTACTTC.

This clonotype was observed at least ten times. The chain couples TRBV6-1 to TRBJ1-5; D remains unclear. This CDR3 region has 14 residues. Germline values: CDR1 MNHNS, CDR2 SASEGT. V lost 7 bases and J lost 2, with 12 bases in between. CDR3 in amino acids: CASTGIPGNQPQHF. The CDR3 DNA reads TGTGCCAGCACCGGGATCCCAGGCAATCAGCCCCAGCATTTT.

This clonotype was found many times. The chain uses TRBV20-1 and TRBJ2-3; weak D call: TRBD2 (6 bases). The germline V and J ends were trimmed by 6 bases and 6 bases, with 16 bases remaining between them. Germline-derived CDR1 and CDR2 are DFQATT and SNEGSKA (reference sequence). The CDR3 has 13 amino acids. The CDR3, as DNA: TGCAGTGCCCCCGATAGGCGGGGTGATACGCAGTATTTT. The encoded protein is CSAPDRRGDTQYF.

This clonotype was counted between two and nine times. Given a much more abundant clone one base away, this may be a read error. This chain uses TRBV20-1 with TRBJ1-6; D gene unclear. The CDR3 sequence is 14 residues long. The germline V gene has CDR1 DFQATT and CDR2 SNEGSKA (reference sequence). In DNA form, the CDR3 reads TGCAGTGCTCGGACCGACCTTGTCAATTCATCCCTCCACTTT. This gives the protein CSARTDLVNSSLHF.

This clonotype was recorded at least ten times. V usage is TRBV3-1 and J usage is TRBJ1-6; a weak D match, TRBD1 (6 bases). V dropped 0 bases and J dropped 10 bases, with 13 bases sitting between them. The CDR3 runs to 15 residues. CDR1 is LGHDT and CDR2 is YNNKEL in the germline V gene (reference sequence). The chain's CDR3 is CASSQDPGGRSPLHF. The DNA of the CDR3 is TGTGCCAGCAGCCAAGATCCCGGGGGGCGGTCACCCCTCCACTTT.

The sample holds many counts of this clonotype. The gene calls are TRBV20-1 and TRBJ2-5, with 15 bases identical to TRBD2. Germline CDR1 DFQATT, CDR2 SNEGSKA (reference sequence). This CDR3 comprises 15 residues. V dropped 6 bases and J dropped 5; count of bases not matched to a gene: 7. This CDR3 reads CSAEGLAGGVETQYF. DNA of the CDR3: TGCAGTGCCGAGGGACTAGCGGGGGGCGTGGAGACCCAGTACTTC.

The CDR3 spells CASTIGTGGLNTGELFF. CDR3 in DNA: TGTGCCAGCACCATTGGGACGGGGGGCTTGAACACCGGGGAGCTGTTTTTT. The rearrangement joins TRBV4-2 to TRBJ2-2, with D perhaps matching TRBD2 (7 bases). Germline V gene data show CDR1 as LGHNA and CDR2 as YNFKEQ. This CDR3 contains 17 residues. The germline V and J ends were trimmed by 7 bases and 1 base, with 19 bases remaining between them.

This clonotype was counted ten times or more. The chain has TRBV12-5 and TRBJ1-1; tentative D call: TRBD1 (6 bases). CDR1 and CDR2 (germline): LGHNT, FRNRAP. This CDR3 has 19 residues. Trimming removed 0 bases from V and 3 bases from J, with 23 bases in between. CDR3 nucleotide sequence: TGTGCTAGTGGTTTGGTCAGGACAGCCCGAAGAGGGGTCGACACTGAAGCTTTCTTT. This gives the protein CASGLVRTARRGVDTEAFF.

The chain couples TRBV20-1 to TRBJ1-5; no clear D gene. From germline, CDR1 is DFQATT and CDR2 SNEGSKA (reference sequence). The CDR3 sequence is 15 residues long. With 0 bases removed from V and 12 bases from J, the gap between germline ends came to 21 bases. In DNA form, the CDR3 reads TGCAGTGCTAGAGATTGGGGAGAGTCAGAGGATATCCAGCATTTT. Its protein is CSARDWGESEDIQHF.

This clonotype was seen ten or more times. The CDR3 loop is CASSYGRTETQYF. In DNA, the CDR3 is TGCGCCAGCAGCTACGGGCGGACAGAGACCCAGTACTTC. This chain joins TRBV5-1 and TRBJ2-5; D is unresolved. Germline V lookup: CDR1 SGHRS, CDR2 YFSETQ. There are 13 residues in the CDR3. Trimming took 3 bases from V and 4 from J, leaving 10 bases between them.

This clonotype was counted between two and nine times. The genes are TRBV4-1 and TRBJ2-1; D remains ambiguous. With the DNA end fitting TRBJ2-5 better, the J assignment may be wrong. CDR3 length: 15 residues. Germline CDR1 and CDR2: MGHRA and YSYEKL. In nucleotides, the CDR3 is TGCGCCAGCAGCCAAGATCCTGGGTTAGGAAAGACCCAGTACTTC. As protein: CASSQDPGLGKTQYF.

The chain joins TRBV20-1 to TRBJ2-3; D uncertain. The CDR3 has 16 residues. The V gene's germline CDR1 is DFQATT and CDR2 SNEGSKA (reference sequence). Trimming removed 6 bases from V and 0 bases from J, with 19 bases in between. CDR3: CSARNNLVSSTDTQYF. In DNA form, the CDR3 reads TGCAGTGCGCGAAATAACCTCGTCTCTAGCACAGATACGCAGTATTTT.

This clonotype was seen ten or more times. The rearrangement uses TRBV20-1 and TRBJ1-1; 7 bases align to TRBD1. Germline V gene data show CDR1 as DFQATT and CDR2 as SNEGSKA (reference sequence). This CDR3 spans 15 amino acids. CDR3 nucleotides: TGCAGCGAGTTTGTGTTAGGGGGCGGGGGCACTGAAGCTTTCTTT. It yields the protein CSEFVLGGGGTEAFF.

This clonotype was observed a few times. The rearrangement joins TRBV5-4 to TRBJ1-2; a weak D match, TRBD1 (6 bases). In germline, CDR1 is SGHNT, CDR2 YYREEE (reference sequence). The CDR3 extends over 15 amino acids. V dropped 2 bases and J dropped 2 bases, with 13 bases sitting between them. The CDR3 sequence is CASSLGLGANYGYTF. In DNA form, the CDR3 reads TGTGCCAGCAGCTTAGGTCTGGGGGCGAACTATGGCTACACCTTC.